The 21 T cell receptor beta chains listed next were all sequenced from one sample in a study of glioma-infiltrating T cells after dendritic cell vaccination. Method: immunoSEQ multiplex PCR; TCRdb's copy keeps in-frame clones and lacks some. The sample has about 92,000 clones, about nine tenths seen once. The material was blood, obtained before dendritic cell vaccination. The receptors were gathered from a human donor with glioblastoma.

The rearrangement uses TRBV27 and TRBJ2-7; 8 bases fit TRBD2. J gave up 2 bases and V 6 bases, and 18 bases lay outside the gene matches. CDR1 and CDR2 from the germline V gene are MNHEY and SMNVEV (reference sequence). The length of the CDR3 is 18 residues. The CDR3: CASRTHVGGRPSPYEQYF. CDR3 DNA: TGTGCCAGCAGAACCCACGTGGGCGGGAGGCCCTCCCCCTACGAGCAGTACTTC.

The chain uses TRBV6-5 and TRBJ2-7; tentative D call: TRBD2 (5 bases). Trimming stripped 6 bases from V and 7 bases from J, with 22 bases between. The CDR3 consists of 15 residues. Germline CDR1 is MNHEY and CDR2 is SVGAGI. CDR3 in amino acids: CASRNSAIGVGEQYF. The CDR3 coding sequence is TGTGCCAGCAGAAACAGTGCGATCGGGGTGGGTGAGCAGTACTTC.

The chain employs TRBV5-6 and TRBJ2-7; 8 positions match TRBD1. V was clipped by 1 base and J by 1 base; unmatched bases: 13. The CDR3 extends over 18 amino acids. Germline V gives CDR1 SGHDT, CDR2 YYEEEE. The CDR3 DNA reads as TGTGCCAGCAGCTTGTTCCGGGCACCGAGACAGGGGTCCTACGAGCAGTACTTC. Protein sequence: CASSLFRAPRQGSYEQYF.

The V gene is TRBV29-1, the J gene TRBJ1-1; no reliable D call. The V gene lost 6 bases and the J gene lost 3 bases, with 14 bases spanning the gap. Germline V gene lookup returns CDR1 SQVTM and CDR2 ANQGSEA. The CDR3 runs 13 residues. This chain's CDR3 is CSVAWWEDTEAFF. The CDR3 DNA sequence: TGCAGCGTGGCCTGGTGGGAGGACACTGAAGCTTTCTTT.

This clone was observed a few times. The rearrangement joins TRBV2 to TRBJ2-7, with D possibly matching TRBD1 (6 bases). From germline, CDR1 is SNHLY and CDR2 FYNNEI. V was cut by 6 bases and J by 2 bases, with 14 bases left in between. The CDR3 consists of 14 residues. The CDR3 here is CASSDRYRAYEQYF. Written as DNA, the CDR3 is TGTGCCAGCAGCGACAGGTATAGAGCCTACGAGCAGTACTTC.

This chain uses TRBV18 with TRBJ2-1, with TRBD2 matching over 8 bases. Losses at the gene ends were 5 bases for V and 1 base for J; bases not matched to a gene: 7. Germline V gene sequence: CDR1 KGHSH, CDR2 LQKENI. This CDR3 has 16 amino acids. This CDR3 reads CASSAFTSGSYNEQFF. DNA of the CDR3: TGTGCCAGCTCAGCCTTTACTAGCGGATCCTACAATGAGCAGTTCTTC.

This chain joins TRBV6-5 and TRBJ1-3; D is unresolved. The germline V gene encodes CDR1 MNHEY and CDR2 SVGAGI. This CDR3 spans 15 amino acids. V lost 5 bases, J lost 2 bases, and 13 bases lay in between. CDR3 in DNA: TGTGCCAGCAGTAAAACCGGGGTACCTGGAAACACCATATATTTT. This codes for CASSKTGVPGNTIYF.

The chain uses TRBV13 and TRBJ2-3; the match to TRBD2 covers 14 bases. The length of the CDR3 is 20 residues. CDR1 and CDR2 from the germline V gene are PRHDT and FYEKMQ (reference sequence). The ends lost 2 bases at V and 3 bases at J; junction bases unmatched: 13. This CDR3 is CASSLTTTSGRARRTDTQYF. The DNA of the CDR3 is TGTGCCAGCAGCTTAACCACGACTAGCGGGAGGGCCAGGAGGACAGATACGCAGTATTTT.

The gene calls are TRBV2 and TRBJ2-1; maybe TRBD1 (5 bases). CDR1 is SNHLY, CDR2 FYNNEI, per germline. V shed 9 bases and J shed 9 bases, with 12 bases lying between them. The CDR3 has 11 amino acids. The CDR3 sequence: CASRLRGEQFF. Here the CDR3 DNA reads TGTGCCAGTAGGCTTAGGGGTGAGCAGTTCTTC.

CDR3 protein: CASSYSSGGDDGYTF. The CDR3 DNA sequence: TGTGCCAGCAGTTACTCGTCAGGGGGCGACGATGGCTACACCTTC. The V gene is TRBV6-6, the J gene TRBJ1-2; 8 bases agree with TRBD1. The J segment lost 6 bases and the V segment lost 0 bases, leaving 6 bases of the junction unmatched. The germline gives CDR1 MNHNY, CDR2 SVGAGI (reference sequence). The CDR3 has 15 residues.

The CDR3 bases are TGTGCAAGCCGTGGGAAAAAGGACAGGACTAATGAAAAACTGTTTTTT. Amino acid sequence: CASRGKKDRTNEKLFF. The V call is TRBV12-2, the J call TRBJ1-4; the table's D call TRBD1 went unverified against the DNA. TRBV12-2 counts as a pseudogene. This CDR3 region has 16 residues.

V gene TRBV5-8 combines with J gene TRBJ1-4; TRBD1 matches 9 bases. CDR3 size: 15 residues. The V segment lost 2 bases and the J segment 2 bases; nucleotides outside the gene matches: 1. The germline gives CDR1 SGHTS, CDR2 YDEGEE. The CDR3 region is CASSLQGATNEKLFF. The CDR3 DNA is TGTGCCAGCAGCTTACAGGGGGCGACTAATGAAAAACTGTTTTTT.

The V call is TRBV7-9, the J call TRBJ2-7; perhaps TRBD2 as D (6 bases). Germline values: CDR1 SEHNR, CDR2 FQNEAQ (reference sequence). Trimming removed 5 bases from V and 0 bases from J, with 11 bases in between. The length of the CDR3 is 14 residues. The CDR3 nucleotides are TGTGCCAGCAGCATTGCGGGGACCTCCTACGAGCAGTACTTC. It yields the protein CASSIAGTSYEQYF. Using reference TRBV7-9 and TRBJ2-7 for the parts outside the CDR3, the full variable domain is DTGVSQNPRHKITKRGQNVTFRCDPISEHNRLYWYRQTLGQGPEFLTYFQNEAQLEKSRLLSDRFSAERPKGSFSTLEIQRTEQGDSAMYLCASSIAGTSYEQYFGPGTRLTVT.

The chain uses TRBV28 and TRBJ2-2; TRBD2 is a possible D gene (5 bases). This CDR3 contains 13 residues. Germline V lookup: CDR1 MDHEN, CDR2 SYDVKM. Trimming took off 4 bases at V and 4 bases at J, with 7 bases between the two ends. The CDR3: CASSSGITGELFF. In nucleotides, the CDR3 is TGTGCCAGCAGTTCGGGGATCACCGGGGAGCTGTTTTTT.

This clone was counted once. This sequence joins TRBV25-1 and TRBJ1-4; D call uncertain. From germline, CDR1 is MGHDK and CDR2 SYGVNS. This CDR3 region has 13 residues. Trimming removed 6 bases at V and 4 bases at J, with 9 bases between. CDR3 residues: CASSERHNEKLFF. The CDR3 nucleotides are TGTGCCAGCAGCGAGAGGCATAATGAAAAACTGTTTTTT.

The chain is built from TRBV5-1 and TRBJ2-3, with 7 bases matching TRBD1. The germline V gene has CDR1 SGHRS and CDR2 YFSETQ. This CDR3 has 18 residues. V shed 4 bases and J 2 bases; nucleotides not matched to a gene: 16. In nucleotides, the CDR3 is TGCGCCAGCAGCCCCCGCAGGACAGGCGGTACTTTCACAGATACGCAGTATTTT. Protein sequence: CASSPRRTGGTFTDTQYF.

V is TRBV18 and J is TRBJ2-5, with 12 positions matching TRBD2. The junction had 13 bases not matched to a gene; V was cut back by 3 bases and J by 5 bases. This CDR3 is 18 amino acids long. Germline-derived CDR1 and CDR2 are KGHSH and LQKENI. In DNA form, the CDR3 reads TGTGCCAGCTCACCTGCTCCGCCTAGCGGGGGGGTGATGGAGACCCAGTACTTC. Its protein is CASSPAPPSGGVMETQYF. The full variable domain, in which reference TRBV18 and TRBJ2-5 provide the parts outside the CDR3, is NAGVMQNPRHLVRRRGQEARLRCSPMKGHSHVYWYRQLPEEGLKFMVYLQKENIIDESGMPKERFSAEFPKEGPSILRIQQVVRGDSAAYFCASSPAPPSGGVMETQYFGPGTRLLVL.

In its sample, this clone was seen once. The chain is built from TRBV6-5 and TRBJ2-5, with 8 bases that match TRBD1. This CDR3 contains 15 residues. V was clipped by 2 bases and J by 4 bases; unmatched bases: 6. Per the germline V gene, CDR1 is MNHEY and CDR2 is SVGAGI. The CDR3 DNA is TGTGCCAGCAGTTACCGGCAGGGGGCTGGAGAGACCCAGTACTTC. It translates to CASSYRQGAGETQYF.

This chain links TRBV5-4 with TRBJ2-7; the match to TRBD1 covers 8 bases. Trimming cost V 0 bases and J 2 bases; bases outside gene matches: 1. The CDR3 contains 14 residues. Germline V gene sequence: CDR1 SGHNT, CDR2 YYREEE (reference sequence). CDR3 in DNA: TGTGCCAGCAGCTTGGACAGGGGGACCTACGAGCAGTACTTC. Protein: CASSLDRGTYEQYF.

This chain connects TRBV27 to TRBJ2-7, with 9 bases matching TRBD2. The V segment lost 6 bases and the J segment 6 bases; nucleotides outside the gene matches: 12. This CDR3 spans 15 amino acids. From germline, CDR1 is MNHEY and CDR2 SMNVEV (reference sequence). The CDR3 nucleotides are TGTGCCAGCAGCCCCGGGCTAGCGGGACCCGGCGAGCAGTACTTC. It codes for CASSPGLAGPGEQYF.

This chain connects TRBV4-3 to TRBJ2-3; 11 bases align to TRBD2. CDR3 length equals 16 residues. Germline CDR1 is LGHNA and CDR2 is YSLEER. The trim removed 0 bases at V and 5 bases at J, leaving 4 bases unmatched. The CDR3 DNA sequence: TGCGCCAGCAGCCAAGATAGCGGGGGGGCCAGAGATACGCAGTATTTT. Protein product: CASSQDSGGARDTQYF.